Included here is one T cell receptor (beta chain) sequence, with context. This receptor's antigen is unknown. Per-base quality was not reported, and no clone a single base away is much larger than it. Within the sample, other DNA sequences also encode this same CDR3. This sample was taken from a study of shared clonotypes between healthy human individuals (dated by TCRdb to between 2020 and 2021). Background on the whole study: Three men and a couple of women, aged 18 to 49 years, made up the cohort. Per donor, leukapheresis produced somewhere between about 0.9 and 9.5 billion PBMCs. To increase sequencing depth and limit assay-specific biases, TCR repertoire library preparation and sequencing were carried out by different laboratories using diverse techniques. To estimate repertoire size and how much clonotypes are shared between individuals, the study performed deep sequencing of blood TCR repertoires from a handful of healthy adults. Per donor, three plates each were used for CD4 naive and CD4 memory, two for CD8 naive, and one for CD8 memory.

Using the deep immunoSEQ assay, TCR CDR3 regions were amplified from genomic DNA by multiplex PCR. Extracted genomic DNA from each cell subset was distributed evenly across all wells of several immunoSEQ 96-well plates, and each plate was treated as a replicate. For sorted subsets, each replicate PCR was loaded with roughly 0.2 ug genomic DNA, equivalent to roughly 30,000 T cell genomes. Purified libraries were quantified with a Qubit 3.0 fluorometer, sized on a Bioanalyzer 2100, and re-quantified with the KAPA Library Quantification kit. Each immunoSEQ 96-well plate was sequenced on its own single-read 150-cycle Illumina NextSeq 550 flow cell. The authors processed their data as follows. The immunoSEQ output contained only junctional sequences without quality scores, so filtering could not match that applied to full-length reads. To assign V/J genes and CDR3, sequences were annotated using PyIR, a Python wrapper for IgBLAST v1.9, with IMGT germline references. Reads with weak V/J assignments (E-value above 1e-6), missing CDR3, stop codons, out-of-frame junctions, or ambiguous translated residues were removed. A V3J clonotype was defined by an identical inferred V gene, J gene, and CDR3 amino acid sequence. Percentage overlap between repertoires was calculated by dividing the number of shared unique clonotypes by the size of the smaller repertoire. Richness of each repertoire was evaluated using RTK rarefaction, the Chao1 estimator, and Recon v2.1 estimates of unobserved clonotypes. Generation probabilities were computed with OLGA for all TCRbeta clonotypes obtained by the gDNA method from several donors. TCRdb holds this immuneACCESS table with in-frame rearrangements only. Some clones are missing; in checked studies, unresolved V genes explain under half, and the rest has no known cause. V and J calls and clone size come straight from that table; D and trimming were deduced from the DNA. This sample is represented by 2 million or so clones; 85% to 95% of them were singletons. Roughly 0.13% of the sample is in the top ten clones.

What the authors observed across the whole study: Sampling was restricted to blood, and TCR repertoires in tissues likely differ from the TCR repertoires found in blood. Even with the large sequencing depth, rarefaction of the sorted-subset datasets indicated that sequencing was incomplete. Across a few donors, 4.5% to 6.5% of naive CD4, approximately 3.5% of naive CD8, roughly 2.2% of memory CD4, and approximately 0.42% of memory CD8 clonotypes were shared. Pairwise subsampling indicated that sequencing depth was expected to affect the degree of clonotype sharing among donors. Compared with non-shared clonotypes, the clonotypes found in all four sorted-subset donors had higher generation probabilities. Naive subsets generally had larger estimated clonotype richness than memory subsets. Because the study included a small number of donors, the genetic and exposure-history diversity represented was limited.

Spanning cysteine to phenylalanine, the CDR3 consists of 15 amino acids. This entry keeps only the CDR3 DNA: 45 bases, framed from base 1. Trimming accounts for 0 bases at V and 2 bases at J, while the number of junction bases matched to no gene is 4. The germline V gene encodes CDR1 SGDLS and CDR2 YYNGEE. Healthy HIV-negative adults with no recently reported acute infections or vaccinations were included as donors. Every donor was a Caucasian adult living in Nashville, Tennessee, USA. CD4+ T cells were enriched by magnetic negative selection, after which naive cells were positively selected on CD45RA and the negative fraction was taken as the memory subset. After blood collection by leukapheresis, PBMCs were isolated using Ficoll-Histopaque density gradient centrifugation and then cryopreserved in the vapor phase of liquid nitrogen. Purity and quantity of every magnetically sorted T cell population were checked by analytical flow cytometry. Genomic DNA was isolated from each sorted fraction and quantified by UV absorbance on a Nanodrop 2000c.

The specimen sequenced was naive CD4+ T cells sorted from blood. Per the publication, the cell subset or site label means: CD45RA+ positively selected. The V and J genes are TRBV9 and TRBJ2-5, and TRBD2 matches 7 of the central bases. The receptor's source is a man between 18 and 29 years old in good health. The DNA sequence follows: TGTGCCAGCAGCGTAGGAGTAGCGGGTCAAGAGACCCAGTACTTC. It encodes CASSVGVAGQETQYF. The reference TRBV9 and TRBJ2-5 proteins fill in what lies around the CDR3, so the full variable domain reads DSGVTQTPKHLITATGQRVTLRCSPRSGDLSVYWYQQSLDQGLQFLIQYYNGEERAKGNILERFSAQQFPDLHSELNLSSLELGDSALYFCASSVGVAGQETQYFGPGTRLLVL.